These 22 T cell receptor beta chains came from one sample sequenced in a study of T cells in Graves' hyperthyroidism and ophthalmopathy. RNA transcripts served as the template for amplifying TCR beta CDR3 regions. During a first-round RT-PCR of the TCR CDR3, the HTBI primer set was used. Via MiXCR, TCRdb re-called the multiplex PCR reads, giving one row per CDR3 protein. The table lists more than 300,000 distinct CDR3 sequences, more than 12% of them singletons. Sequencing used blood. Receptors were obtained from a woman under 40 with Graves' ophthalmopathy.

This clonotype showed up many times. CDR3 protein: CASSPPTYEQYF. The CDR3 nucleotides read TGTGCCAGCAGCCCACCGACCTACGAGCAGTACTTC. The chain employs TRBV5-5 and TRBJ2-7; no firm D call. Germline lookup yields CDR1 SGHKS and CDR2 YYEKEE (reference sequence). The CDR3 runs to 12 residues. Trimming removed 4 bases at V and 2 bases at J, with 7 bases between.

This clonotype was recorded many times. The V call is TRBV20-1, the J call TRBJ2-1; possibly TRBD2 for D (6 bases). CDR3 length equals 15 residues. With 6 bases removed from V and 7 bases from J, the gap between germline ends came to 22 bases. Germline loops: CDR1 DFQATT, CDR2 SNEGSKA (reference sequence). DNA of the CDR3: TGCAGTGCCCGAGATAGGAGCGCCGCGGGAAATGAGCAGTTCTTC. Its protein product is CSARDRSAAGNEQFF.

This clonotype appeared many times. V usage is TRBV10-3 and J usage is TRBJ2-3, with D possibly TRBD2 on 6 matching bases. V gave up 11 bases and J gave up 3 bases, with 21 bases separating them. Germline CDR1 and CDR2: ENHRY and SYGVKD. The CDR3 loop spans 15 amino acids. CDR3 protein: CASEEGLLGTDTQYF. In nucleotides, the CDR3 is TGTGCCTCAGAGGAGGGTCTTCTCGGGACAGATACGCAGTATTTT.

This clonotype was seen ten or more times. The genes are TRBV5-8 and TRBJ1-4; D perhaps matches TRBD1 (5 bases). Per germline, CDR1 SGHTS and CDR2 YDEGEE. The CDR3 is 14 amino acids. V was clipped by 4 bases and J by 6 bases, with 13 bases between them. Here the CDR3 reads CASSSGTVDEKLFF. CDR3 sequence (DNA): TGTGCCAGCAGCAGCGGGACCGTTGATGAAAAACTGTTTTTT.

This clonotype was found a few times. CDR3 nucleotide sequence: TGTGCCAGCAGGGCGGAGGGGACAGGGGAGACCCAGTACTTC. Encoded protein: CASRAEGTGETQYF. The chain recombines TRBV14 with TRBJ2-5; 9 nucleotides align to TRBD1. Germline values: CDR1 SGHDN, CDR2 FVKESK. The CDR3 has 14 residues. Trimming took 6 bases from V and 5 from J; bases not matched to a gene: 7.

This clonotype was seen many times. The rearrangement uses TRBV6-1 and TRBJ1-1; no clear D. CDR1 is MNHNS, CDR2 SASEGT, per germline. Deletions cut 6 bases from V and 5 bases from J, with 10 bases between. The CDR3 is 12 residues long. CDR3 nucleotides: TGTGCCAGCAGCCACAAGGTGACTGAAGCTTTCTTT. Translation: CASSHKVTEAFF.

This clonotype turned up a few times. The chain has TRBV19 and TRBJ2-2; the match to TRBD2 covers 8 bases. CDR3 length: 17 residues. The germline V gene has CDR1 LNHDA and CDR2 SQIVND (reference sequence). Trimming removed 5 bases from V and 0 bases from J; junction bases left unmatched: 8. As DNA, the CDR3 is TGTGCCAGTAGTCCGGGACTAGGTAAATCGAACACCGGGGAGCTGTTTTTT. It translates to CASSPGLGKSNTGELFF. Using reference TRBV19 and TRBJ2-2 for the parts outside the CDR3, the full variable domain is DGGITQSPKYLFRKEGQNVTLSCEQNLNHDAMYWYRQDPGQGLRLIYYSQIVNDFQKGDIAEGYSVSREKKESFPLTVTSAQKNPTAFYLCASSPGLGKSNTGELFFGEGSRLTVL.

This clonotype was recorded at least ten times. The chain uses TRBV2 and TRBJ1-1; perhaps TRBD1 as D (6 bases). CDR3 length equals 11 residues. Germline lookup yields CDR1 SNHLY and CDR2 FYNNEI. V was trimmed by 7 bases and J by 5 bases, leaving 8 bases between them. The CDR3 protein is CASTGQTEAFF. The CDR3 DNA follows: TGTGCCAGCACCGGACAGACTGAAGCTTTCTTT. The entire variable domain, with the rest obtained from reference TRBV2 and TRBJ1-1, is as follows: EPEVTQTPSHQVTQMGQEVILRCVPISNHLYFYWYRQILGQKVEFLVSFYNNEISEKSEIFDDQFSVERPDGSNFTLKIRSTKLEDSAMYFCASTGQTEAFFGQGTRLTVV.

This clonotype was counted many times. V is TRBV28 and J is TRBJ2-1; 10 bases are shared with TRBD1. V shed 5 bases, J shed 2 bases, and the junction held 9 bases outside the gene matches. Germline CDR1 reads MDHEN; CDR2 reads SYDVKM. This CDR3 contains 17 residues. The CDR3 nucleotides read TGTGCCAGCAGTAAATTATCGGGACAGGGGCCCTACAATGAGCAGTTCTTC. Residues: CASSKLSGQGPYNEQFF.

For this clonotype: This clone may be a read error of a much larger clone one base away. The rearrangement joins TRBV7-2 to TRBJ2-3; 8 bases align to TRBD2. This CDR3 comprises 17 residues. Germline-derived CDR1 and CDR2 are SGHTA and FQGNSA. The J segment lost 5 bases and the V segment lost 4 bases, leaving 14 bases of the junction unmatched. The CDR3 is CASSSTLAGRPGDTQYF. Here the CDR3 DNA reads TGTGCCAGCAGCTCTACTTTAGCGGGGAGGCCTGGAGATACGCAGTATTTT. Full variable domain (missing parts from reference TRBV7-2 and TRBJ2-3): GAGVSQSPSNKVTEKGKDVELRCDPISGHTALYWYRQSLGQGLEFLIYFQGNSAPDKSGLPSDRFSAERTGGSVSTLTIQRTQQEDSAVYLCASSSTLAGRPGDTQYFGPGTRLTVL.

The chain uses TRBV28 and TRBJ2-7; 8 nucleotides match TRBD1. V lost 6 bases, J lost 3 bases, and 4 bases stayed unmatched. CDR3 length: 13 residues. Germline V gene sequence: CDR1 MDHEN, CDR2 SYDVKM. For the CDR3, the DNA is TGTGCCAGCAGGGGACAGGCCCGCTACGAGCAGTACTTC. Its translation is CASRGQARYEQYF.

This clonotype was observed at least ten times. The rearrangement links TRBV28 to TRBJ1-1; D perhaps matches TRBD1 (5 bases). In germline, CDR1 is MDHEN, CDR2 SYDVKM. The V gene lost 8 bases and the J gene lost 1 base, with 11 bases spanning the gap. This CDR3 contains 13 residues. The CDR3 spells CASWGEGNTEAFF. The CDR3 DNA reads TGTGCCAGCTGGGGCGAGGGGAACACTGAAGCTTTCTTT. Based on the CDR3 plus reference TRBV28 and TRBJ1-1, the full variable domain is DVKVTQSSRYLVKRTGEKVFLECVQDMDHENMFWYRQDPGLGLRLIYFSYDVKMKEKGDIPEGYSVSREKKERFSLILESASTNQTSMYLCASWGEGNTEAFFGQGTRLTVV.

This chain connects TRBV6-5 to TRBJ2-3; 11 bases are shared with TRBD2. The junction had 6 bases not matched to a gene; V was cut back by 1 base and J by 0 bases. CDR1 and CDR2 from the germline V gene are MNHEY and SVGAGI. The CDR3 has 18 amino acids. The CDR3 loop reads CASSYLLAGGSSTDTQYF. CDR3 DNA sequence: TGTGCCAGCAGTTACTTGCTAGCGGGGGGCTCTAGCACAGATACGCAGTATTTT.

This clonotype was seen repeatedly, ten times or more. The rearrangement joins TRBV7-2 to TRBJ2-5; D call uncertain. The V end was cut by 7 bases, the J end by 4 bases, with 7 bases between. The CDR3 sequence is 11 residues long. Germline CDR1 is SGHTA and CDR2 is FQGNSA. The CDR3, as DNA: TGTGCCAGCACCACCTTAGAGACCCAGTACTTC. Its translation is CASTTLETQYF. Full variable domain (outside the CDR3, taken from reference TRBV7-2 and TRBJ2-5): GAGVSQSPSNKVTEKGKDVELRCDPISGHTALYWYRQSLGQGLEFLIYFQGNSAPDKSGLPSDRFSAERTGGSVSTLTIQRTQQEDSAVYLCASTTLETQYFGPGTRLLVL.

In its sample, this clonotype was seen many times. The chain recombines TRBV27 with TRBJ1-4; D ambiguous. CDR1 MNHEY and CDR2 SMNVEV come from the germline V gene (reference sequence). V dropped 6 bases and J dropped 0 bases, with 8 bases sitting between them. This CDR3 is 14 amino acids long. CDR3 sequence (DNA): TGTGCCAGCAGGTACACTGCAACTAATGAAAAACTGTTTTTT. Amino acids: CASRYTATNEKLFF.

With respect to this clonotype: This may be a read error, as it is one base from a much larger clone. The chain has TRBV30 and TRBJ2-7; D is possibly TRBD2 (5 bases). CDR1 is GTSNPN and CDR2 is SVGIG in the germline V gene (reference sequence). This CDR3 has 14 amino acids. For the CDR3, the DNA is TGTGCCTGGAGTGTAATAGGACTTCCCTACAAGCAGTACTTC. As protein: CAWSVIGLPYKQYF. Combining the CDR3 with reference TRBV30 and TRBJ2-7 gives the whole variable domain SQTIHQWPATLVQPVGSPLSLECTVEGTSNPNLYWYRQAAGRGLQLLFYSVGIGQISSEVPQNLSASRPQDRQFILSSKKLLLSDSGFYLCAWSVIGLPYKQYFGPGTRLTVT.

This clonotype was detected ten times or more. As DNA, the CDR3 is TGCGCCAGCAGCTTAACGACAGGGACGCTTGCAGATACGCAGTATTTT. Translating gives CASSLTTGTLADTQYF. The rearrangement links TRBV5-1 to TRBJ2-3; 7 nucleotides align to TRBD1. This CDR3 comprises 16 residues. The V and J ends lost 2 bases and 4 bases, in that order; junction bases with no gene match: 10. Germline values: CDR1 SGHRS, CDR2 YFSETQ.

This clonotype was recorded many times. V is TRBV7-8 and J is TRBJ2-1, with 9 bases aligning to TRBD1. J gave up 3 bases and V 1 base, and 4 bases lay outside the gene matches. The CDR3 totals 16 residues. Germline V lookup: CDR1 SGHVS, CDR2 FQNEAQ. The CDR3 DNA is TGTGCCAGCAGCTTAGTGAACAGGGGGCACTACAATGAGCAGTTCTTC. Translating it yields CASSLVNRGHYNEQFF. Variable domain in full (rest from reference TRBV7-8 and TRBJ2-1): GAGVSQSPRYKVAKRGQDVALRCDPISGHVSLFWYQQALGQGPEFLTYFQNEAQLDKSGLPSDRFFAERPEGSVSTLKIQRTQQEDSAVYLCASSLVNRGHYNEQFFGPGTRLTVL.

This clonotype was seen repeatedly, ten times or more. The gene calls are TRBV3-1 and TRBJ1-3; perhaps TRBD1 as D (5 bases). Germline loops: CDR1 LGHDT, CDR2 YNNKEL (reference sequence). This CDR3 region has 16 residues. The V and J ends lost 4 bases and 0 bases respectively, with 13 bases between them. This CDR3 is CASSPRETGSGNTIYF. The CDR3, as DNA: TGTGCCAGCAGCCCGCGAGAAACAGGCTCTGGAAACACCATATATTTT.

Ten or more counts support this clonotype. The J gene is TRBJ2-1, the V gene TRBV12-3 or TRBV12-4; no clear D gene. The CDR3 has 15 residues. The V end was cut by 2 bases, the J end by 0 bases, with 8 bases between. CDR3 region: CASSLFASSYNEQFF. CDR3 in DNA: TGTGCCAGCAGTTTATTCGCGAGCTCCTACAATGAGCAGTTCTTC.

This chain uses TRBV20-1 with TRBJ2-5; 7 bases are shared with TRBD1. The germline gives CDR1 DFQATT, CDR2 SNEGSKA (reference sequence). The J segment lost 5 bases and the V segment lost 5 bases, leaving 17 bases of the junction unmatched. The CDR3 has 16 amino acids. CDR3 coding DNA: TGCAGTGCTGCACGCGGCGGACAGGCTGTGAGGGAGACCCAGTACTTC. Amino acid sequence: CSAARGGQAVRETQYF.

This clonotype has ten or more counts. V gene TRBV7-6 combines with J gene TRBJ2-5; 12 bases align to TRBD2. Germline V gives CDR1 SGHVS, CDR2 FNYEAQ. There are 16 residues in the CDR3. After removal of 3 bases from V and 4 bases from J, the junction contained 6 bases not matched to a gene. The CDR3 DNA is TGTGCCAGCAGCTTGACTAGCGGGGGAGAGAGAGAGACCCAGTACTTC. This encodes CASSLTSGGERETQYF.